The 5 T cell receptor beta chains below come from one sample, sequenced in a study of blood T cell repertoires in COVID-19. Repertoires were generated with immunoSEQ multiplex PCR, while TCRdb's copy carries only in-frame clones and drops some. Here the sample spans 100,000 to 150,000 clones, about four fifths being singletons. The specimen was peripheral blood. Receptor source: a young man with COVID-19, enrolled during active disease.

This chain joins TRBV5-6 and TRBJ2-5, with 12 bases matching TRBD2. This CDR3 region has 17 residues. Germline lookup yields CDR1 SGHDT and CDR2 YYEEEE. V gave up 4 bases and J gave up 3 bases; unmatched junction bases: 10. For the CDR3, the DNA is TGTGCCAGCAGCCCGGCCTATGGACTAGCGGGAAAAGAGACCCAGTACTTC. Amino acid sequence: CASSPAYGLAGKETQYF. The whole variable domain, filled in from reference TRBV5-6 and TRBJ2-5, reads DAGVTQSPTHLIKTRGQQVTLRCSPKSGHDTVSWYQQALGQGPQFIFQYYEEEERQRGNFPDRFSGHQFPNYSSELNVNALLLGDSALYLCASSPAYGLAGKETQYFGPGTRLLVL.

A single count supports this clone. V usage is TRBV28 and J usage is TRBJ1-2, with 7 nucleotides matching TRBD1. With 3 bases clipped from V and 6 bases from J, the junction kept 7 bases outside the gene matches. CDR3 size: 14 residues. Germline CDR1 is MDHEN and CDR2 is SYDVKM. Here the CDR3 DNA reads TGTGCCAGCAGTTTCAGGGGGTCTATGAATGGCTACACCTTC. It encodes CASSFRGSMNGYTF.

This clone was counted a few times. The chain carries TRBV18 and TRBJ2-7; 7 bases fit TRBD1. The junction had 9 bases not matched to a gene; V was cut back by 6 bases and J by 4 bases. The CDR3 extends over 14 amino acids. Germline V CDR1 and CDR2: KGHSH, LQKENI. The CDR3 DNA sequence: TGTGCCAGCTCCCCTCCGGGACAGCCTTACGAGCAGTACTTC. Amino acids: CASSPPGQPYEQYF.

CDR3 sequence reads: CATSRGGSVRTTSSYNEQFF. Written as DNA, the CDR3 is TGTGCCACCAGCAGAGGTGGGAGTGTACGAACGACTAGCTCCTACAATGAGCAGTTCTTC. J is TRBJ2-1 and V is TRBV15; tentatively, D is TRBD2 (6 bases). CDR1 is LNHNV, CDR2 YYDKDF, per germline (reference sequence). Trimming shortened V by 1 base and J by 0 bases, and 22 bases separated the two germline ends. The CDR3 contains 20 residues.

V and J are TRBV19 and TRBJ2-7; possible D gene TRBD1, 6 bases. This CDR3 region has 15 residues. Looked up from germline, CDR1 is LNHDA and CDR2 is SQIVND (reference sequence). Trimming left V 0 bases short and J 5 bases short, with 14 bases between. CDR3 amino acids: CASSIDRGQIDEQYF. In nucleotides, the CDR3 is TGTGCCAGTAGTATAGATCGAGGACAGATCGACGAGCAGTACTTC.